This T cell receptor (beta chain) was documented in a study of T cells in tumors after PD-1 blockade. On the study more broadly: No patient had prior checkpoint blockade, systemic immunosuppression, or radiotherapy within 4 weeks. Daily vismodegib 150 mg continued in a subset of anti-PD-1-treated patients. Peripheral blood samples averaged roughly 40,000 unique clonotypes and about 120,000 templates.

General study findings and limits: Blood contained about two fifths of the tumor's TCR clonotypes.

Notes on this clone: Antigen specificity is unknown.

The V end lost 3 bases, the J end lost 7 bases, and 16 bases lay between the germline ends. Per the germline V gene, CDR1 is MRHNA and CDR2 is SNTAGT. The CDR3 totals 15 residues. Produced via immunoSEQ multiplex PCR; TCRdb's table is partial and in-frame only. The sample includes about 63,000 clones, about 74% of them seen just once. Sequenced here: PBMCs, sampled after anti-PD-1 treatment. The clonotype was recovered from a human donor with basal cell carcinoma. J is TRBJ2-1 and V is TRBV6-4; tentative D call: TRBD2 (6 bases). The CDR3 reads CASSDVAVRVNEQFF. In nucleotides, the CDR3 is TGTGCCAGCAGTGATGTAGCGGTCCGTGTGAATGAGCAGTTCTTC.